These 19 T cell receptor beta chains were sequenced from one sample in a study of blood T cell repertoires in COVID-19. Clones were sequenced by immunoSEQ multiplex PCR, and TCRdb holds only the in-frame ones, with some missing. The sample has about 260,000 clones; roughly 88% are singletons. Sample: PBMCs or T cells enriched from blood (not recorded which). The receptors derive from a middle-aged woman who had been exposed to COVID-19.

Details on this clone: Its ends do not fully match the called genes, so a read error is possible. CDR3: CASSLYQSMRYTF. The CDR3, as DNA: TGTGCCAGCAGCTTGTATCAGTCGATGCGCTACACCTTC. The rearrangement uses TRBV5-1 and TRBJ1-2, with D hard to call. Germline CDR1 SGHRS, CDR2 YFSETQ. CDR3 length equals 13 residues.

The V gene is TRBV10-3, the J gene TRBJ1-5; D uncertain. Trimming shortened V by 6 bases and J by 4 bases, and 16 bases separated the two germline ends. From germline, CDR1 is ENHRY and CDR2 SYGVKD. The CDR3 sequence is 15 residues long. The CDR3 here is CAIRADMKRNQPQHF. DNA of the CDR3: TGTGCCATCAGGGCAGATATGAAGAGGAATCAGCCCCAGCATTTT.

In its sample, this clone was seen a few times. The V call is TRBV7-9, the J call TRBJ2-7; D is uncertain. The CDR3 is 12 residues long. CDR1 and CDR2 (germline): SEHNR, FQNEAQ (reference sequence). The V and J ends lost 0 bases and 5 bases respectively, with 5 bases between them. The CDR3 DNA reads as TGTGCCAGCAGCTTAGCGGGCCACGAGCAGTACTTC. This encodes CASSLAGHEQYF. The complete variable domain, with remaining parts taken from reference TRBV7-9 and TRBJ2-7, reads DTGVSQNPRHKITKRGQNVTFRCDPISEHNRLYWYRQTLGQGPEFLTYFQNEAQLEKSRLLSDRFSAERPKGSFSTLEIQRTEQGDSAMYLCASSLAGHEQYFGPGTRLTVT.

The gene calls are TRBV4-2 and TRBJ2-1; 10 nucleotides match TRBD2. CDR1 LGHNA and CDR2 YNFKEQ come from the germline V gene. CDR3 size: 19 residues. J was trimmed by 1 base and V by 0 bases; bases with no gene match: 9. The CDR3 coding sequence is TGTGCCAGCAGCCAAGATCGTACTAGCGGGGACCCTTCCTACAATGAGCAGTTCTTC. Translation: CASSQDRTSGDPSYNEQFF.

For the CDR3, the DNA is TGTGCCAGTAGTATGAATGGACAGAGCACAGATACGCAGTATTTT. It yields the protein CASSMNGQSTDTQYF. The chain recombines TRBV19 with TRBJ2-3, with a possible D match to TRBD1 (6 bases). The germline gives CDR1 LNHDA, CDR2 SQIVND (reference sequence). The CDR3 is 15 amino acids. The V and J ends lost 3 bases and 0 bases respectively, with 10 bases between them.

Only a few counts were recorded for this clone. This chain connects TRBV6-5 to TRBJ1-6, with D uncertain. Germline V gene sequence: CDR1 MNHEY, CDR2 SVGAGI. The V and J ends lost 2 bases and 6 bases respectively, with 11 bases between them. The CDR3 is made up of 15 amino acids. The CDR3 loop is CASSYGEGFNSPLHF. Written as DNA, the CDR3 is TGTGCCAGCAGTTACGGAGAAGGATTTAATTCACCCCTCCACTTT.

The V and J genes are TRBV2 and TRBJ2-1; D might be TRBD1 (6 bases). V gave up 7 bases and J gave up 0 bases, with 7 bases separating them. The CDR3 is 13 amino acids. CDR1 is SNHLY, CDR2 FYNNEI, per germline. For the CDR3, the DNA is TGTGCCAGCAAGGGGGACTCCTACAATGAGCAGTTCTTC. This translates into CASKGDSYNEQFF.

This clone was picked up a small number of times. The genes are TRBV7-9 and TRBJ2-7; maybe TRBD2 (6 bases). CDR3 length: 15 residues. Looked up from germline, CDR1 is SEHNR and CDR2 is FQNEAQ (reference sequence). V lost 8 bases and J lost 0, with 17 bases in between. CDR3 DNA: TGTGCCAGCCGGGGGTTGGGCGACGGCTCCTACGAGCAGTACTTC. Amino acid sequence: CASRGLGDGSYEQYF. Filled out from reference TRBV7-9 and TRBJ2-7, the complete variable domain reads DTGVSQNPRHKITKRGQNVTFRCDPISEHNRLYWYRQTLGQGPEFLTYFQNEAQLEKSRLLSDRFSAERPKGSFSTLEIQRTEQGDSAMYLCASRGLGDGSYEQYFGPGTRLTVT.

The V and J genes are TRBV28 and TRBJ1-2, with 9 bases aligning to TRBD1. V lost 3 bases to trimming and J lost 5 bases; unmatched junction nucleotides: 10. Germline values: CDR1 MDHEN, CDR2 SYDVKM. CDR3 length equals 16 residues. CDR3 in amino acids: CASSFPAGTGKYGYTF. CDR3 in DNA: TGTGCCAGCAGTTTCCCCGCCGGGACAGGGAAGTATGGCTACACCTTC.

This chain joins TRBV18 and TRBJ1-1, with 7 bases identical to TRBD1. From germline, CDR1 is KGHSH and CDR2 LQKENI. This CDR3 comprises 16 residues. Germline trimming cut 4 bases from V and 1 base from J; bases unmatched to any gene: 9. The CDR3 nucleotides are TGTGCCAGCTCACAAAACAGGGGAGAGCAGAACACTGAAGCTTTCTTT. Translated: CASSQNRGEQNTEAFF.

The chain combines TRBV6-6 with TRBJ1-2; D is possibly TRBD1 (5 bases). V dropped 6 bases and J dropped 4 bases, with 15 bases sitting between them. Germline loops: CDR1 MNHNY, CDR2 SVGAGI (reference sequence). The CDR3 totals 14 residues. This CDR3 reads CASSQVQGGYGYTF. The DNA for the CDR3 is TGTGCCAGCAGCCAAGTTCAGGGAGGCTATGGCTACACCTTC.

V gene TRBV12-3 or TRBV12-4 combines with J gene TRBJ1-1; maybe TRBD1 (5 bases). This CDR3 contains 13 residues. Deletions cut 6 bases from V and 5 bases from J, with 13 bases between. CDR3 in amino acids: CASSPGVLTEAFF. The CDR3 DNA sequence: TGTGCCAGCAGCCCGGGGGTTTTAACTGAAGCTTTCTTT.

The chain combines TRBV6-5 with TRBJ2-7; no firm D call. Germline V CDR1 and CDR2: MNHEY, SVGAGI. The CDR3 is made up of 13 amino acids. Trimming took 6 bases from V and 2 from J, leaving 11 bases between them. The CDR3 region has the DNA TGTGCCAGCAGCGCATACGGTGCCTACGAGCAGTACTTC. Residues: CASSAYGAYEQYF.

As DNA, the CDR3 is TGTGCCAGCAGCTTAGCCCCCCCAGGGGGCTACGAGCAGTACTTC. This codes for CASSLAPPGGYEQYF. This chain uses TRBV7-9 with TRBJ2-7, with 7 bases fitting TRBD1. Germline CDR1 and CDR2: SEHNR and FQNEAQ (reference sequence). V shed 0 bases and J 3 bases; nucleotides not matched to a gene: 5. The CDR3 length is 15 residues.

CDR3: CASSSGGLTGVGTEAFF. As DNA, the CDR3 is TGTGCCAGCAGCTCCGGGGGGCTGACAGGGGTAGGCACTGAAGCTTTCTTT. The chain joins TRBV28 to TRBJ1-1; 8 bases are shared with TRBD1. CDR1 is MDHEN and CDR2 is SYDVKM in the germline V gene. The CDR3 runs to 17 residues. V gave up 6 bases and J gave up 4 bases; unmatched junction bases: 16.

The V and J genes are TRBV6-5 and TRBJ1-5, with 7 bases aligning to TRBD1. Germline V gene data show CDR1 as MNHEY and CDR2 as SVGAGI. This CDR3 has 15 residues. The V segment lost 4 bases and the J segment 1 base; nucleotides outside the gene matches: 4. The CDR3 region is CASSLYRGSNQPQHF. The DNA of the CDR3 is TGTGCCAGCAGTTTGTACAGGGGAAGCAATCAGCCCCAGCATTTT.

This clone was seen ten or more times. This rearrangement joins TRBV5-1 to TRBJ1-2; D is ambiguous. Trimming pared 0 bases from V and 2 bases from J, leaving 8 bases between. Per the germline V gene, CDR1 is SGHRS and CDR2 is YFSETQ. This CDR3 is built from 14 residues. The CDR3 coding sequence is TGCGCCAGCAGCTTGGCGGCAGCGAACTATGGCTACACCTTC. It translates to CASSLAAANYGYTF.

This CDR3 is CASSPTSGGHGYTF. CDR3 bases: TGTGCCAGCAGCCCCACCTCAGGGGGGCATGGCTACACCTTC. The chain links TRBV6-5 to TRBJ1-2; 7 bases are shared with TRBD1. Looked up from germline, CDR1 is MNHEY and CDR2 is SVGAGI. This CDR3 region has 14 residues. Trimming removed 6 bases from V and 6 bases from J; junction bases left unmatched: 10.

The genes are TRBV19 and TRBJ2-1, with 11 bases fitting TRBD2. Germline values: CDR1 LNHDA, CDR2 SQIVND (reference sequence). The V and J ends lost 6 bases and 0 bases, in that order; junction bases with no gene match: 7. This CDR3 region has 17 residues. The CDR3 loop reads CASRTTSGVSSYNEQFF. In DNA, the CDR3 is TGTGCCAGTAGGACGACTAGCGGGGTGAGCTCCTACAATGAGCAGTTCTTC.